The 8 T cell receptor beta chains listed next were all sequenced from one sample in a study of blood T cell repertoires in COVID-19. The method was immunoSEQ multiplex PCR; TCRdb's version includes in-frame clones alone and lacks a portion of them. The sample lists approximately 25,000 clones; around 86% were seen once. Source material: peripheral blood. Receptors were obtained from an elderly woman with acute or convalescent COVID-19.

J is TRBJ1-1 and V is TRBV21-1. TRBV21-1 has pseudogene status. CDR3 length: 14 residues. CDR3 amino acids: CASSKVRVNTEAFF. The CDR3 DNA sequence: TGTGCCAGCAGCAAAGTGAGGGTGAACACTGAAGCTTTCTTT.

The chain couples TRBV7-9 to TRBJ2-7; weak D call: TRBD1 (5 bases). With 2 bases removed from V and 5 bases from J, the gap between germline ends came to 16 bases. The germline CDR1 and CDR2 sequences are SEHNR and FQNEAQ (reference sequence). CDR3 length: 15 amino acids. Here the CDR3 reads CASSLSGRVVNEQYF. The CDR3 DNA reads TGTGCCAGCAGCTTATCGGGCAGGGTAGTCAACGAGCAGTACTTC.

This chain uses TRBV7-2 with TRBJ1-1; 10 bases map to TRBD1. J lost 5 bases, V lost 1 base, and 4 bases had no gene match. The CDR3 has 15 amino acids. Germline loops: CDR1 SGHTA, CDR2 FQGNSA. CDR3 loop: CASSLDGTGETEAFF. DNA for the CDR3: TGTGCCAGCAGCTTAGACGGGACAGGGGAAACTGAAGCTTTCTTT.

V and J are TRBV15 and TRBJ1-2; 7 bases are a match to TRBD1. The V segment lost 0 bases and the J segment 7 bases; nucleotides outside the gene matches: 11. CDR3 length: 16 amino acids. Germline V lookup: CDR1 LNHNV, CDR2 YYDKDF (reference sequence). This CDR3 is CATSRDRGLGGGGYTF. The CDR3 region has the DNA TGTGCCACCAGCAGAGATCGGGGGCTAGGGGGCGGTGGCTACACCTTC.

The V and J genes are TRBV9 and TRBJ1-6, with unresolved D. This CDR3 has 15 amino acids. Trimming removed 0 bases from V and 7 bases from J, with 11 bases in between. Germline values: CDR1 SGDLS, CDR2 YYNGEE. CDR3 region: CASSVDGSVNSPLHF. CDR3 bases: TGTGCCAGCAGCGTAGACGGGTCAGTCAATTCACCCCTCCACTTT.

J is TRBJ1-4 and V is TRBV4-1; TRBD1 matches 8 bases. In germline, CDR1 is MGHRA, CDR2 YSYEKL. The V segment lost 4 bases and the J segment 6 bases; nucleotides outside the gene matches: 4. The CDR3 is 14 residues long. In DNA, the CDR3 is TGCGCCAGCAGCCTCGGGACAGGTCATGAAAAACTGTTTTTT. It specifies CASSLGTGHEKLFF.

This chain uses TRBV30 with TRBJ1-1; perhaps TRBD1 as D (5 bases). V lost 8 bases and J 5 bases, leaving 12 bases between the germline ends. The germline V gene encodes CDR1 GTSNPN and CDR2 SVGIG (reference sequence). This CDR3 is built from 11 residues. The CDR3 nucleotides read TGTGCCCGGTTAGGGGATACTGAAGCTTTCTTT. Its translation: CARLGDTEAFF.

The CDR3 bases are TGTGCCAGCAGCTCGGGCAGGGTCTCTGAGACCCAGTACTTC. Translation gives CASSSGRVSETQYF. This chain links TRBV11-2 with TRBJ2-5, with D perhaps matching TRBD1 (5 bases). The CDR3 spans 14 residues. Germline lookup yields CDR1 SGHAT and CDR2 FQNNGV. V lost 4 bases to trimming and J lost 5 bases, with 14 bases between them.